This T cell receptor beta chain was recorded in a study of OX40 agonist ivuxolimab in advanced cancers. General study findings and limits: There were, on average, more expanded clones in CD8+ T cells than in CD4+.

V lost 4 bases to trimming and J lost 7 bases, with 14 bases between them. The CDR3 length is 14 residues. The germline V gene encodes CDR1 MDHEN and CDR2 SYDVKM. Measured with immunoSEQ multiplex PCR; TCRdb has only the in-frame clones, and not every one. The sample lists 72,000 or so clones; 84% were seen once. Regarding this clone: The antigen is not known.

The receptor comes from an adult with an advanced solid tumor such as melanoma, head and neck, liver or kidney cancer. The rearrangement joins TRBV28 to TRBJ1-5; D uncertain. The sample consisted of CD4+ or CD8+ T cells sorted from blood, taken in a trial of the OX40 agonist ivuxolimab. CDR3 sequence: CASSSQARRQPQHF. CDR3 nucleotide sequence: TGTGCCAGCAGTTCTCAGGCCCGAAGACAGCCCCAGCATTTT.